Each of the 28 T cell receptor beta chains below was sequenced from the same sample in a study of T cells in Graves' hyperthyroidism and ophthalmopathy. Template material for amplifying TCR beta CDR3 regions consisted of RNA transcripts. The study used the HTBI primer set for a first-round RT-PCR of the TCR CDR3. TCRdb called the multiplex PCR reads again in MiXCR, with one record for every CDR3 protein. The table includes about 280,000 distinct CDR3 sequences, less than 30% detected once. Material for sequencing was blood. These TCRs come from a middle-aged man with Graves' hyperthyroidism that later progressed to Graves' ophthalmopathy.

The gene calls are TRBV6-2 or TRBV6-3 and TRBJ1-1, with 8 bases fitting TRBD1. This CDR3 spans 17 amino acids. The germline CDR1 and CDR2 sequences are MNHEY and SVGEGT. Germline trimming cut 7 bases from V and 3 bases from J; bases unmatched to any gene: 16. CDR3 sequence reads: CASTSNYRTGRYTEAFF. For the CDR3, the DNA is TGTGCCAGCACTTCAAATTACCGGACAGGGCGGTACACTGAAGCTTTCTTT.

The rearrangement links TRBV6-2 or TRBV6-3 to TRBJ2-2; 14 bases fit TRBD2. This CDR3 contains 19 residues. Germline CDR1 is MNHEY and CDR2 is SVGEGT. V trimming: 6 bases; J trimming: 5 bases; junction bases outside the gene matches: 14. The CDR3 DNA reads TGTGCCAGCAGCCCAAGGGGACTAGCGGGAGAAGTGAGGACCGGGGAGCTGTTTTTT. Translation gives CASSPRGLAGEVRTGELFF.

The chain employs TRBV6-1 and TRBJ1-1, with D unresolved. Germline CDR1 MNHNS, CDR2 SASEGT. V shed 7 bases and J shed 0 bases, with 12 bases lying between them. The CDR3 sequence is 14 residues long. The CDR3 DNA follows: TGTGCCAGCATCGCCAAGCACCTGAACACTGAAGCTTTCTTT. Its translation is CASIAKHLNTEAFF.

This clonotype occurred many times. This rearrangement joins TRBV6-1 to TRBJ1-1; tentatively, D is TRBD1 (6 bases). V lost 6 bases to trimming and J lost 4 bases, with 15 bases between them. The CDR3 is made up of 14 amino acids. CDR1 MNHNS and CDR2 SASEGT come from the germline V gene. The CDR3 reads CASRVEGGITEAFF. The CDR3 bases are TGTGCCAGCAGAGTCGAGGGGGGAATCACTGAAGCTTTCTTT.

Only a few counts were recorded for this clonotype. The V gene is TRBV7-3, the J gene TRBJ2-7; possible D gene TRBD1, 5 bases. The CDR3 contains 14 residues. Germline lookup yields CDR1 SGHTA and CDR2 FQGTGA. Between the trimmed V and J ends, which lost 2 bases and 3 bases, there was a span of 11 bases. The CDR3 DNA sequence: TGTGCCAGCAGCTTACAGGGCTCGGGCTACGAGCAGTACTTC. Protein: CASSLQGSGYEQYF.

This clonotype was seen repeatedly, ten times or more. The V and J genes are TRBV27 and TRBJ2-2, with 9 bases identical to TRBD1. The CDR3 contains 17 residues. Germline V gene sequence: CDR1 MNHEY, CDR2 SMNVEV (reference sequence). V lost 1 base to trimming and J lost 3 bases; unmatched junction nucleotides: 6. CDR3 in DNA: TGTGCCAGCAGTTTATACCCCCGGACAGGGGACACCGGGGAGCTGTTTTTT. Its translation: CASSLYPRTGDTGELFF.

This clonotype was found a few times. The CDR3 DNA is TGTGCCAGCAGCCCCGGGTCGGAGACCCAGTACTTC. Translated, it gives CASSPGSETQYF. The rearrangement uses TRBV6-2 or TRBV6-3 and TRBJ2-5, with no clear D. Germline V gene lookup returns CDR1 MNHEY and CDR2 SVGEGT. CDR3 length equals 12 residues. V lost 6 bases to trimming and J lost 5 bases, with 10 bases between them.

This clonotype was counted between two and nine times. The chain joins TRBV19 to TRBJ1-5, with D unresolved. V lost 3 bases and J 6 bases, leaving 9 bases between the germline ends. Germline V gene data show CDR1 as LNHDA and CDR2 as SQIVND (reference sequence). The CDR3 extends over 13 amino acids. The CDR3 spells CASSMGYGQPQHF. CDR3 coding DNA: TGTGCCAGTAGTATGGGGTACGGTCAGCCCCAGCATTTT.

The chain uses TRBV12-3 or TRBV12-4 and TRBJ2-5; 7 nucleotides match TRBD1. J lost 0 bases, V lost 6 bases, and 7 bases had no gene match. The CDR3 has 15 residues. This CDR3 is CASSRDRQYQETQYF. In DNA form, the CDR3 reads TGTGCCAGCAGCAGGGACAGACAGTACCAAGAGACCCAGTACTTC.

This clonotype appeared many times. The rearrangement uses TRBV29-1 and TRBJ2-5; a possible D gene is TRBD1 (6 bases). Trimming shortened V by 3 bases and J by 5 bases, and 10 bases separated the two germline ends. Per germline, CDR1 SQVTM and CDR2 ANQGSEA. The CDR3 loop spans 12 amino acids. The CDR3 sequence: CSVDLTGETQYF. The CDR3 region has the DNA TGCAGCGTTGATCTAACAGGGGAGACCCAGTACTTC.

This clonotype showed up just once. The chain combines TRBV28 with TRBJ1-3; possible D gene TRBD1, 6 bases. The ends were cut back, 7 bases at V and 3 bases at J, with 16 bases in the middle. The CDR3 runs to 15 residues. Germline loops: CDR1 MDHEN, CDR2 SYDVKM. The CDR3 DNA reads TGTGCCAGCAAACTGACAGGAGTCGGTGGAAACACCATATATTTT. It translates to CASKLTGVGGNTIYF.

This clonotype was detected ten times or more. The chain joins TRBV29-1 to TRBJ2-5; 9 nucleotides line up with TRBD1. Germline V gene lookup returns CDR1 SQVTM and CDR2 ANQGSEA. The ends lost 7 bases at V and 5 bases at J; junction bases unmatched: 8. The CDR3 has 13 amino acids. The CDR3 sequence is CSESTGGGETQYF. CDR3 DNA sequence: TGCAGCGAAAGCACAGGGGGCGGTGAGACCCAGTACTTC.

In its sample, this clonotype was seen many times. V is TRBV19 and J is TRBJ1-2; TRBD1 is a possible D gene (6 bases). Trimming shortened V by 3 bases and J by 2 bases, and 10 bases separated the two germline ends. Germline V gene lookup returns CDR1 LNHDA and CDR2 SQIVND (reference sequence). CDR3 size: 14 residues. The CDR3 DNA follows: TGTGCCAGTAGTATCGGGAGGGGGAACTATGGCTACACCTTC. Translation gives CASSIGRGNYGYTF.

The rearrangement links TRBV6-1 to TRBJ2-7, with TRBD1 identical over 8 bases. The length of the CDR3 is 14 residues. Losses at the gene ends were 10 bases for V and 5 bases for J; bases not matched to a gene: 13. Germline lookup yields CDR1 MNHNS and CDR2 SASEGT. In DNA, the CDR3 is TGTGCCACCAAGGACAGGGATGCTTGGGACGAGCAGTACTTC. The encoded protein is CATKDRDAWDEQYF.

This clonotype was picked up many times. The rearrangement joins TRBV4-1 to TRBJ1-2; D is perhaps TRBD1 (5 bases). This CDR3 spans 16 amino acids. From germline, CDR1 is MGHRA and CDR2 YSYEKL. Trimming took off 0 bases at V and 3 bases at J, with 14 bases between the two ends. The CDR3 DNA reads as TGCGCCAGCAGCCAAGAGGCCCCCCCGGGGGACTATGGCTACACCTTC. As protein: CASSQEAPPGDYGYTF.

In this sample, this clonotype turned up many times. Sequence at one end of the junction differs from germline and may be a read error. The chain has TRBV7-3 and TRBJ2-2, with 7 nucleotides matching TRBD2. Germline lookup yields CDR1 SGHTA and CDR2 FQGTGA. CDR3 length: 15 residues. CDR3 DNA sequence: TGTGCCAGCAGCTTCGGACTAGTAGACACCGGGGAGCTGTCTTTT. It codes for CASSFGLVDTGELSF.

This clonotype was counted ten times or more. The rearrangement uses TRBV7-9 and TRBJ2-7; D is unclear. Trimming shortened V by 0 bases and J by 4 bases, and 7 bases separated the two germline ends. Germline CDR1 reads SEHNR; CDR2 reads FQNEAQ (reference sequence). The CDR3 is made up of 13 amino acids. Here the CDR3 DNA reads TGTGCCAGCAGCTTAGCGGCCCCTTACGAGCAGTACTTC. Protein product: CASSLAAPYEQYF.

This clonotype was picked up many times. This chain links TRBV6-2 or TRBV6-3 with TRBJ2-7, with D tentatively TRBD2 (5 bases). The germline V and J ends were trimmed by 2 bases and 4 bases, with 21 bases remaining between them. Germline CDR1 MNHEY, CDR2 SVGEGT. The length of the CDR3 is 17 residues. In nucleotides, the CDR3 is TGTGCCAGCAGTTACCCCCCCGGACTCAGCTGGTTATACGAGCAGTACTTC. Its protein product is CASSYPPGLSWLYEQYF.

This clonotype was detected a few times. The CDR3 region has the DNA TGTGCCAGCAGTTCCGGGACGGTGGATTACGAGCAGTACTTC. Translated, it gives CASSSGTVDYEQYF. V and J are TRBV28 and TRBJ2-7; D could derive from TRBD1 or TRBD2 (5 bases each). The CDR3 loop spans 14 amino acids. Germline-derived CDR1 and CDR2 are MDHEN and SYDVKM. V lost 4 bases, J lost 4 bases, and 14 bases lay in between.

The chain carries TRBV7-6 and TRBJ2-2; D is ambiguous. In germline, CDR1 is SGHVS, CDR2 FNYEAQ. The CDR3 covers 12 residues. The ends were cut back, 6 bases at V and 4 bases at J, with 6 bases in the middle. CDR3 bases: TGTGCCAGCAGTATAAGCACCGGGGAGCTGTTTTTT. Translating it yields CASSISTGELFF.

This clonotype was detected ten times or more. The chain employs TRBV12-3 or TRBV12-4 and TRBJ2-7; D remains ambiguous. Between the trimmed V and J ends, which lost 1 base and 5 bases, there was a span of 12 bases. The CDR3 consists of 14 residues. This chain's CDR3 is CASSLVPAVDEQYF. CDR3 bases: TGTGCCAGCAGTTTAGTTCCAGCAGTCGACGAGCAGTACTTC.

This clonotype was observed many times. The chain carries TRBV6-5 and TRBJ2-3; a weak D match, TRBD1 (6 bases). The CDR3 runs to 13 residues. V lost 8 bases to trimming and J lost 4 bases, with 13 bases between them. Germline assignment: CDR1 MNHEY and CDR2 SVGAGI. The CDR3 spells CASRSTGPDTQYF. CDR3 nucleotide sequence: TGTGCCAGCCGCAGCACAGGGCCAGATACGCAGTATTTT.

This clonotype was detected a few times. This sequence joins TRBV7-2 and TRBJ2-5, with D possibly being TRBD2 (6 bases). V was trimmed by 1 base and J by 5 bases, leaving 26 bases between them. The CDR3 extends over 19 amino acids. Germline-derived CDR1 and CDR2 are SGHTA and FQGNSA. The CDR3 DNA reads TGTGCCAGCAGCTTAGGCTACACCGGGACGCAGGGAGGTTGGGAGACCCAGTACTTC. Protein sequence: CASSLGYTGTQGGWETQYF.

This clonotype occurred many times. The V call is TRBV6-5, the J call TRBJ1-1; D perhaps matches TRBD1 (6 bases). This CDR3 is built from 15 residues. Per germline, CDR1 MNHEY and CDR2 SVGAGI. For the CDR3, the DNA is TGTGTGCTACAGGGAGGGTTTCCCTTGAACACTGAAGCTTTCTTT. It translates to CVLQGGFPLNTEAFF.

The J gene is TRBJ2-2, the V gene TRBV6-1; D unresolved. The length of the CDR3 is 14 residues. Trimming pared 4 bases from V and 0 bases from J, leaving 6 bases between. CDR1 is MNHNS and CDR2 is SASEGT in the germline V gene. The CDR3 is CASSARSNTGELFF. The CDR3 DNA is TGTGCCAGCAGTGCCCGGTCGAACACCGGGGAGCTGTTTTTT.

In this sample, this clonotype turned up many times. The V call is TRBV7-9, the J call TRBJ1-1; TRBD1 matches at 8 bases. V lost 8 bases, J lost 3 bases, and 2 bases stayed unmatched. There are 12 residues in the CDR3. CDR1 SEHNR and CDR2 FQNEAQ come from the germline V gene (reference sequence). Here the CDR3 reads CASVDRDTEAFF. CDR3 bases: TGTGCCAGCGTGGACAGGGACACTGAAGCTTTCTTT.

There are a few counts of this clonotype. This chain uses TRBV3-1 with TRBJ2-2, with 13 positions matching TRBD2. CDR1 and CDR2 (germline): LGHDT, YNNKEL (reference sequence). The CDR3 has 17 residues. The trim removed 4 bases at V and 2 bases at J, leaving 4 bases unmatched. CDR3 residues: CASSPQGLAGNTGELFF. The CDR3 DNA is TGTGCCAGCAGCCCGCAGGGACTAGCGGGAAACACCGGGGAGCTGTTTTTT. Together with reference TRBV3-1 and TRBJ2-2, the CDR3 gives the full variable domain: DTAVSQTPKYLVTQMGNDKSIKCEQNLGHDTMYWYKQDSKKFLKIMFSYNNKELIINETVPNRFSPKSPDKAHLNLHINSLELGDSAVYFCASSPQGLAGNTGELFFGEGSRLTVL.

This clonotype was observed many times. This chain connects TRBV28 to TRBJ2-5, with TRBD1 identical over 9 bases. Germline CDR1 is MDHEN and CDR2 is SYDVKM. Germline trimming cut 10 bases from V and 7 bases from J; bases unmatched to any gene: 10. This CDR3 has 13 residues. The CDR3 bases are TGTGCCACTCTCGACAGGGGGGCTGGGACCCAGTACTTC. Translation gives CATLDRGAGTQYF. The full variable domain, rest sourced from reference TRBV28 and TRBJ2-5, is DVKVTQSSRYLVKRTGEKVFLECVQDMDHENMFWYRQDPGLGLRLIYFSYDVKMKEKGDIPEGYSVSREKKERFSLILESASTNQTSMYLCATLDRGAGTQYFGPGTRLLVL.